One and the same sample provided the 18 T cell receptor beta chains below, sequenced in a study of T cell changes during pregnancy in multiple sclerosis. Sequencing used immunoSEQ multiplex PCR; TCRdb keeps in-frame clones, though not all of them. The table has 30,000 to 45,000 clones, about nine tenths seen once. The sample was CD8+ T cells from peripheral blood mononuclear cells, taken after pregnancy. The receptor source for this set is a female donor with multiple sclerosis, enrolled in a pregnancy study.

The chain uses TRBV23-1 and TRBJ1-5, with 7 nucleotides matching TRBD1. TRBV23-1 has ORF status, its function being uncertain. The CDR3 contains 17 residues. The junction had 9 bases not matched to a gene; V was cut back by 2 bases and J by 2 bases. For the CDR3, the DNA is TGCGCCAGCAGTCAACGAACAGGGGTCGGGGGCAATCAGCCCCAGCATTTT. Translated: CASSQRTGVGGNQPQHF.

This chain links TRBV27 with TRBJ2-7, with 12 positions matching TRBD1. The CDR3 runs to 14 residues. With 5 bases clipped from V and 7 bases from J, the junction kept 6 bases outside the gene matches. Germline V gives CDR1 MNHEY, CDR2 SMNVEV (reference sequence). In DNA, the CDR3 is TGTGCCAGCAGTGCGGGACAGGGGGCGGAAGAGCAGTACTTC. Its translation is CASSAGQGAEEQYF.

The chain carries TRBV6-6 and TRBJ1-1, with D hard to call. CDR1 is MNHNY and CDR2 is SVGAGI in the germline V gene (reference sequence). V lost 6 bases to trimming and J lost 4 bases, with 15 bases between them. The CDR3 length is 14 residues. This CDR3 is CASRETGGSTEAFF. In DNA form, the CDR3 reads TGTGCCAGCAGGGAGACGGGTGGTTCCACTGAAGCTTTCTTT.

The chain uses TRBV2 and TRBJ2-2; D is undetermined. Germline V CDR1 and CDR2: SNHLY, FYNNEI. The CDR3 length is 14 residues. V lost 3 bases and J lost 6, with 11 bases in between. CDR3 residues: CASSDFVAPGELFF. The CDR3 bases are TGTGCCAGCAGTGATTTTGTGGCCCCCGGGGAGCTGTTTTTT.

This sequence joins TRBV7-9 and TRBJ2-1, with a possible D match to TRBD2 (5 bases). Per germline, CDR1 SEHNR and CDR2 FQNEAQ (reference sequence). V was shortened by 4 bases and J by 7 bases, with 14 bases between the two germline ends. CDR3 length equals 14 residues. This CDR3 is CASSSREGRNEQFF. As DNA, the CDR3 is TGTGCCAGCAGCTCGAGGGAAGGCAGGAATGAGCAGTTCTTC.

The J gene is TRBJ1-1, the V gene TRBV27; D remains unclear. CDR1 and CDR2 (germline): MNHEY, SMNVEV (reference sequence). V shed 5 bases and J shed 4 bases, with 8 bases lying between them. The CDR3 covers 12 residues. This CDR3 reads CASSHTSTEAFF. The CDR3 DNA reads TGTGCCAGCAGTCATACAAGCACTGAAGCTTTCTTT.

The V and J genes are TRBV19 and TRBJ2-2, with D uncertain. This CDR3 has 13 amino acids. CDR1 is LNHDA, CDR2 SQIVND, per germline (reference sequence). The V end was cut by 3 bases, the J end by 5 bases, with 7 bases between. CDR3 in DNA: TGTGCCAGTAGTATTTGGCCTACCGGGGAGCTGTTTTTT. This encodes CASSIWPTGELFF.

V usage is TRBV7-9 and J usage is TRBJ1-4, with TRBD1 identical over 8 bases. Germline loops: CDR1 SEHNR, CDR2 FQNEAQ (reference sequence). The V segment lost 4 bases and the J segment 7 bases; nucleotides outside the gene matches: 8. CDR3 length: 15 amino acids. CDR3 sequence (DNA): TGTGCCAGCAGCTCTGCCGGGACAGGAAGTGAAAAACTGTTTTTT. This translates into CASSSAGTGSEKLFF.

V is TRBV5-6 and J is TRBJ2-7; 8 bases match TRBD1. The CDR3 is 16 residues long. Germline CDR1 reads SGHDT; CDR2 reads YYEEEE. V gave up 0 bases and J gave up 3 bases; unmatched junction bases: 8. The CDR3 nucleotides are TGTGCCAGCAGCTTGGAACGAGGGACAGGATACTACGAGCAGTACTTC. Its translation is CASSLERGTGYYEQYF. Using reference TRBV5-6 and TRBJ2-7 for the parts outside the CDR3, the full variable domain is DAGVTQSPTHLIKTRGQQVTLRCSPKSGHDTVSWYQQALGQGPQFIFQYYEEEERQRGNFPDRFSGHQFPNYSSELNVNALLLGDSALYLCASSLERGTGYYEQYFGPGTRLTVT.

The rearrangement joins TRBV27 to TRBJ1-1; no definite D call. CDR3 length: 14 residues. The V end lost 0 bases, the J end lost 6 bases, and 11 bases lay between the germline ends. CDR1 and CDR2 (germline): MNHEY, SMNVEV (reference sequence). The CDR3 DNA reads TGTGCCAGCAGTTTATCGCGGGGTGTGGCTGAAGCTTTCTTT. Translating it yields CASSLSRGVAEAFF.

V gene TRBV4-1 combines with J gene TRBJ1-3; D gene ambiguous. The CDR3 has 15 residues. Trimming left V 1 base short and J 0 bases short, with 7 bases between. In germline, CDR1 is MGHRA, CDR2 YSYEKL. The DNA for the CDR3 is TGCGCCAGCAGCCAAGGCGAAAACTCTGGAAACACCATATATTTT. Its protein is CASSQGENSGNTIYF.

In the case of this clone: Other DNA sequences in the sample encode the same CDR3. V usage is TRBV27 and J usage is TRBJ2-7, with 9 bases fitting TRBD1. The CDR3 loop spans 14 amino acids. From germline, CDR1 is MNHEY and CDR2 SMNVEV (reference sequence). Trimming took 3 bases from V and 2 from J; bases not matched to a gene: 2. The CDR3: CASSLGQGPYEQYF. In DNA form, the CDR3 reads TGTGCCAGCAGTTTGGGACAGGGACCCTACGAGCAGTACTTC.

V gene TRBV9 combines with J gene TRBJ1-2; D gene unclear. Deletions cut 4 bases from V and 0 bases from J, with 7 bases between. The CDR3 has 13 residues. Germline V gene lookup returns CDR1 SGDLS and CDR2 YYNGEE. This CDR3 reads CASSPPANYGYTF. CDR3 DNA: TGTGCCAGCAGCCCCCCAGCTAACTATGGCTACACCTTC.

In its sample, this clone was seen once. The chain carries TRBV2 and TRBJ2-3; D remains ambiguous. The V and J ends lost 3 bases and 3 bases respectively, with 13 bases between them. Germline values: CDR1 SNHLY, CDR2 FYNNEI. This CDR3 has 15 amino acids. The CDR3, as DNA: TGTGCCAGCAGTGATTGGGCCAGAATAACAGATACGCAGTATTTT. This codes for CASSDWARITDTQYF. The full variable domain, its missing parts supplied by reference TRBV2 and TRBJ2-3, is EPEVTQTPSHQVTQMGQEVILRCVPISNHLYFYWYRQILGQKVEFLVSFYNNEISEKSEIFDDQFSVERPDGSNFTLKIRSTKLEDSAMYFCASSDWARITDTQYFGPGTRLTVL.

This rearrangement joins TRBV4-1 to TRBJ2-7; 7 nucleotides match TRBD2. The length of the CDR3 is 14 residues. The germline gives CDR1 MGHRA, CDR2 YSYEKL. V trimming: 3 bases; J trimming: 5 bases; junction bases outside the gene matches: 7. The CDR3 here is CASSHPGAGDEQYF. DNA for the CDR3: TGCGCCAGCAGCCACCCCGGGGCGGGGGACGAGCAGTACTTC.

The chain combines TRBV7-8 with TRBJ2-1; D is possibly TRBD2 (7 bases). Per germline, CDR1 SGHVS and CDR2 FQNEAQ. V was clipped by 5 bases and J by 4 bases, with 18 bases between them. The CDR3 is 16 residues long. This CDR3 is CASSPVVGGRYNEQFF. The CDR3 region has the DNA TGTGCCAGCAGCCCTGTAGTGGGGGGGCGATACAATGAGCAGTTCTTC.

This sequence joins TRBV28 and TRBJ1-5; TRBD1 agrees at 8 bases. This CDR3 has 15 amino acids. The junction had 7 bases not matched to a gene; V was cut back by 5 bases and J by 4 bases. Per the germline V gene, CDR1 is MDHEN and CDR2 is SYDVKM. CDR3 DNA sequence: TGTGCCAGCAGTCCTCCGACAGGGGATAATCAGCCCCAGCATTTT. Its translation is CASSPPTGDNQPQHF.

This chain connects TRBV9 to TRBJ2-7; D perhaps matches TRBD1 (5 bases). Trimming stripped 0 bases from V and 0 bases from J, with 7 bases between. Germline lookup yields CDR1 SGDLS and CDR2 YYNGEE. This CDR3 has 14 residues. The CDR3: CASSVDRSSYEQYF. The CDR3 DNA reads TGTGCCAGCAGCGTAGACAGGAGCTCCTACGAGCAGTACTTC.